This T cell receptor beta chain comes out of a study of T cell repertoires in cytomegalovirus infection (dated by TCRdb to the late 2010s). For the wider study: The peptide stimulations were aimed at well-studied HLA-B-restricted epitopes as well as recently identified HLA-C-restricted CMV epitopes, whose presentation resists viral immunomodulation. Donor HLA type was relevant to the analysis, because carriage of CMV infection together with the matching HLA type was indicated by public TCR beta signatures.

Overall study outcomes, separate from this receptor: In both this cohort and an independent approximately 370-donor cohort, the cumulative frequency of public TCR beta family members distinguished carriers of CMV infection plus the relevant HLA type. The ex vivo response was dominated by HLA-C-restricted CMV-specific TCR beta clonotypes, which also provided the single most frequent clonotype in two of eight donors.

The run used an Illumina HiSeq 1500. TCRdb applied fastp at Q25 and MiXCR to the public reads, then kept only in-frame beta chains. CDR3 protein sequences are deduplicated, and each keeps its most common genes and DNA. This sample lists 360,000 or so distinct CDR3 sequences; roughly a third were detected once. The ten most abundant clones make up 13% of the sample. As a fraction of the sample, this clonotype is medium-sized (0.01 to 0.1%). Its antigen is not yet known. No base-level quality is on record; no much larger clone is a single base apart. The treatment or condition tag for this specimen amounts to: in vitro stimulation with specific CMV peptide epitopes to enrich CMV-specific T cells. Trimming removed 5 bases from V and 4 bases from J; the gene matches leave 7 bases unexplained. The CDR3 numbers 16 residues from cysteine through phenylalanine. Of the read, only the CDR3 DNA is kept; its 48 bases are in frame from base 1. The germline V gene supplies CDR1 SGHTA and CDR2 FQGNSA.

The sequence was collected from a human donor in good health (CMV status not recorded). Some clones in this sample may be carry-over from other donors' samples. The specimen comprised cultured PBMCs, sampled from culture after CMV antigen stimulation. This sequence uses TRBV7-2 and TRBJ2-1; TRBD2 lines up with 11 middle nucleotides. The CDR3 is CASSPTGTSGYNEQFF. The DNA is as follows: TGTGCCAGCAGCCCCACCGGGACTAGCGGATACAATGAGCAGTTCTTC.